Below, 2 T cell receptor beta chains from the same sample are listed, as sequenced in a study of blood T cell repertoires in COVID-19. Sequencing was performed with immunoSEQ multiplex PCR; in TCRdb, only in-frame clones are kept and a portion is missing. The data contain some 430,000 clones, 80% to 95% of them singletons. Sequenced: PBMCs or T cells enriched from blood (not recorded which). The receptors were sampled from a young man who had recovered from COVID-19.

The chain joins TRBV9 to TRBJ1-1, with D tentatively TRBD1 (6 bases). V was pared by 4 bases and J by 6 bases, with 16 bases between. Per germline, CDR1 SGDLS and CDR2 YYNGEE. The CDR3 spans 14 residues. The CDR3 nucleotides are TGTGCCAGCAGCTTTCTGGACAGCGGGGCTGAAGCTTTCTTT. Protein sequence: CASSFLDSGAEAFF.

The chain couples TRBV27 to TRBJ1-6; a possible D gene is TRBD1 (5 bases). The CDR3 runs 13 residues. V gave up 3 bases and J gave up 8 bases, with 8 bases separating them. From germline, CDR1 is MNHEY and CDR2 SMNVEV (reference sequence). This chain's CDR3 is CASSFRGDSPLHF. The CDR3 region has the DNA TGTGCCAGCAGTTTTCGGGGGGATTCACCCCTCCACTTT.